The TCR beta chain under discussion was sequenced for a study of shared clonotypes between healthy human individuals. The CDR3 has 14 residues. With 11 bases removed from V and 7 bases from J, the gap between germline ends came to 21 bases. Germline values: CDR1 SEHNR, CDR2 FQNEAQ (reference sequence). The method was immunoSEQ multiplex PCR; TCRdb's version includes in-frame clones alone and lacks a portion of them. The data show 2 million to 2.5 million clones, roughly 94% seen once. Study-level results: Among the subsets, naive ones generally showed larger estimated richness than memory ones. Compared with clonotypes that all four donors shared, non-shared clonotypes had lower generation probabilities.

This clone has just one count. Its antigen is still unknown. Material for sequencing was naive CD4+ T cells sorted from blood. Described subset: CD45RA+ positively selected. The chain couples TRBV7-9 to TRBJ2-1; D tentatively reads TRBD1 or TRBD2 (6 bases each). The sequence was collected from a man in his late teens or twenties in good health. DNA for the CDR3: TGTGCCTTGGGAGGATCGGGGGCTGCGAATGAGCAGTTCTTC. Translation: CALGGSGAANEQFF. Complete variable domain (other parts from reference TRBV7-9 and TRBJ2-1): DTGVSQNPRHKITKRGQNVTFRCDPISEHNRLYWYRQTLGQGPEFLTYFQNEAQLEKSRLLSDRFSAERPKGSFSTLEIQRTEQGDSAMYLCALGGSGAANEQFFGPGTRLTVL.